This TCR beta chain was observed in a study of T cells in women clearing cervical HPV infection. Turning to the study itself: Case blood was drawn when the lesion was first found; control blood after infection became undetectable. HLA type stays a possible confounder, typing being limited. General study points: Richness plus V gene abundances separated cases from controls with AUC around 0.8.

The protocol was immunoSEQ multiplex PCR, while the TCRdb copy is restricted to in-frame clones and leaves out a portion. The sample table sets out some 20,000 clones. The CDR3 consists of 15 residues. Per germline, CDR1 SGHRS and CDR2 YFSETQ. MY09/MY11 PCR detected cervical HPV DNA; dot-blot assigned genotypes. In regard to this clone: Its antigen remains unknown. The read is 3 residues too short to cover the CDR3 end, so that end is filled in from the germline J gene.

The source of this sequence is a woman aged 18 to 75 with a cervical HPV16 infection that either progressed to CIN3+ or cleared (not recorded which). The chain carries TRBV5-1 and TRBJ2-5; 9 bases are shared with TRBD2. The sequenced sample was blood buffy coat. The CDR3: CASSFRAGGTDTQYF. The covered CDR3 bases are TGCGCCAGCAGCTTTAGAGCGGGGGGCACAGATACC.